The rows below give T cell receptor beta chains drawn from one sample of a study of Ad26.COV2.S vaccination and SARS-CoV-2 variants. Assay used: immunoSEQ multiplex PCR; TCRdb lists only in-frame clones, some missing. The table lists a few hundred thousand clones, 80% to 90% of them singletons. Sequenced material: peripheral blood, taken in a trial of Ad26.COV2.S vaccine versus placebo. The receptors were gathered from a person between 18 and 59 years old who received the Ad26.COV2.S COVID-19 vaccine or a placebo. Both conserved end residues are part of each CDR3. The D gene is left open where the match is weak. The size field is filled for only some rows; it gives once, few, many or a size class.

clone_size,v_call,j_call,d_call,cdr3_nt,cdr3_aa
.,TRBV2,TRBJ2-2,TRBD2,TGTGCCAGCAGTTACTGGGGGGGAAGCACCGGGGAGCTGTTTTTT,CASSYWGGSTGELFF
few,TRBV7-9,TRBJ1-1,.,TGTGCCAGCAGCTTAGTACAGGGTTCAGCTGAAGCTTTCTTT,CASSLVQGSAEAFF
.,TRBV7-2,TRBJ2-1,.,TGTGCCAGCAGCCCCCTCTGGGGTGAGCAGTTCTTC,CASSPLWGEQFF
.,TRBV6-2/TRBV6-3,TRBJ2-1,TRBD2,TGTGCCAGCAGCCCAGGGACTAGCGGATACAATGAGCAGTTCTTC,CASSPGTSGYNEQFF
.,TRBV27,TRBJ1-2,.,TGTGCCAGCAGTTTGTCGTCTCCGGCAGGAACTAGCTATGGCTACACCTTC,CASSLSSPAGTSYGYTF
once,TRBV3-1/TRBV3-2,TRBJ2-7,TRBD2,TGTGCCAGCAGCCAAGGGCGGGAGTCAATGTACGAGCAGTACTTC,CASSQGRESMYEQYF
once,TRBV6-5,TRBJ1-1,TRBD1,TGTGCCAGCAGTCCAACAGGGGCAATGAACACTGAAGCTTTCTTT,CASSPTGAMNTEAFF
.,TRBV9,TRBJ2-3,.,TGTGCCAGCAGCGTAGCTGCCATAACTAGCACAGATACGCAGTATTTT,CASSVAAITSTDTQYF
.,TRBV2,TRBJ1-2,.,TGTGCCAGCAGTCCGAGGGACACCTTTGGCGGCTACACCTTC,CASSPRDTFGGYTF
.,TRBV18,TRBJ1-1,.,TGTGCCAGCGGTGATGGCACTGAAGCTTTCTTT,CASGDGTEAFF
.,TRBV3-1/TRBV3-2,TRBJ1-1,TRBD1,TGTGCCAGCAGCCAAGAATGCGGACAGGTCAGATTGAACACTGAAGCTTTCTTT,CASSQECGQVRLNTEAFF
.,TRBV28,TRBJ2-7,TRBD2,TGTGCCAGCGGTGATACGGCGGGAGGTTCGTCTAAGAAGCAGTACTTC,CASGDTAGGSSKKQYF
.,TRBV7-9,TRBJ2-7,TRBD2,TGTGCCAGCAGCGGGAAAGGACTAGCGGTATCCTACGAGCAGTACTTC,CASSGKGLAVSYEQYF
.,TRBV7-2,TRBJ2-1,.,TGTGCCAGCAGTCCATTCGGGGGTGAGCAGTTCTTC,CASSPFGGEQFF
.,TRBV28,TRBJ1-2,TRBD1,TGTGCCAGCTGCATACCCGGGACAGGGAACTATGGCTACACCTTC,CASCIPGTGNYGYTF
.,TRBV5-6,TRBJ2-5,TRBD2,TGTGCCAGCAGCTTGTTGGGTCTAGCGGGGGGAACAGAGACCCAGTACTTC,CASSLLGLAGGTETQYF
.,TRBV29-1,TRBJ1-3,.,TGCAGCGTTGCCAGCAGCCGCTCTGGAAACACCATATATTTT,CSVASSRSGNTIYF
.,TRBV5-4,TRBJ2-5,TRBD1,TGTGCCAGCAGCTTGTTGGGACAGAGATTAATGGCCCAGTACTTC,CASSLLGQRLMAQYF
.,TRBV20-1,TRBJ2-3,.,TGCAGTGCTAGTTGGGCGGAGAGCACAGATACGCAGTATTTT,CSASWAESTDTQYF
.,TRBV15,TRBJ2-6,.,TGTGCCACCAGCAGAGTAACTTCTACTAGCTCTGGGGCCAACGTCCTGACTTTC,CATSRVTSTSSGANVLTF
.,TRBV6-2/TRBV6-3,TRBJ2-5,.,TGTGCCAGCAGTTACGTTAGGGAGACCCAGTACTTC,CASSYVRETQYF
.,TRBV5-6,TRBJ2-5,.,TGTGCCAGCAGCTTTACAGGGTGGTACCAAGAGACCCAGTACTTC,CASSFTGWYQETQYF
.,TRBV2,TRBJ2-6,TRBD1,TGTGCCAGGCTCGACAGGGGGGCACTCGGGGCCAACGTCCTGACTTTC,CARLDRGALGANVLTF
.,TRBV5-6,TRBJ2-3,TRBD1,TGTGCCAGCAGCCCGGACAGGGATTTGGTATATACGCAGTATTTT,CASSPDRDLVYTQYF
once,TRBV6-2/TRBV6-3,TRBJ1-5,TRBD1,TGTGCCAGCAGCATTAGACAGGGTGGACAGCCCCAGCATTTT,CASSIRQGGQPQHF
.,TRBV12-5,TRBJ2-7,TRBD2,TGTGCTAGTGGTTTGCTACGGTGGGGACTAGCGGGAGGGAGCAGCTCCTACGAGCAGTACTTC,CASGLLRWGLAGGSSSYEQYF
few,TRBV4-2,TRBJ1-5,.,TGTGCCAGCAGCCTAGGTGCAGGGACTTGGCCCCAGCATTTT,CASSLGAGTWPQHF
.,TRBV19,TRBJ1-2,.,TGTGCCAGTAGTATAGACAGGGAAGGTGGCTACACCTTC,CASSIDREGGYTF
.,TRBV7-8,TRBJ2-3,.,TGTGCCAGCAGCCCCCACTCTAAGAGGGGTGCAGATACGCAGTATTTT,CASSPHSKRGADTQYF
.,TRBV2,TRBJ1-1,TRBD1,TGTGCCAGGGAGGGGGATATAGCCCTACAGGGGATGAACACTGAAGCTTTCTTT,CAREGDIALQGMNTEAFF
once,TRBV30,TRBJ2-7,TRBD1,TGTGCCTGGAGTGTACCGCTGGGACAGGTCCCTTCTGGGCGTTACGAGCAGTACTTC,CAWSVPLGQVPSGRYEQYF
.,TRBV12-3/TRBV12-4,TRBJ1-1,.,TGTGCCAGCAGCTTATGGGACCCGACAGGCCCTTTCTTT,CASSLWDPTGPFF
.,TRBV19,TRBJ1-5,.,TGTGCCAGTAGACATAATCAGGGGAAATTGGATCAGCCCCAGCATTTT,CASRHNQGKLDQPQHF
.,TRBV4-1,TRBJ1-5,TRBD1,TGCGCCAGCGGGCAGACAGGGGCCAATCAGCCCCAGCATTTT,CASGQTGANQPQHF
few,TRBV3-1/TRBV3-2,TRBJ1-3,.,TGTGCCAGCAGCCAAGAGATGTCTGGAAACACCATATATTTT,CASSQEMSGNTIYF
few,TRBV7-2,TRBJ2-3,.,TGTGCCAGCAGCCCGGACTCGCTCGGGACAGATACGCAGTATTTT,CASSPDSLGTDTQYF
.,TRBV4-2,TRBJ1-2,TRBD1,TGTGCCAGCTACTCGGGACAGGGTACGAGCTATGGCTACACCTTC,CASYSGQGTSYGYTF
.,TRBV7-9,TRBJ2-1,.,TGTGCCAGCAGCTTAAGTGCAGGGAGGAATGAGCAGTTCTTC,CASSLSAGRNEQFF
.,TRBV15,TRBJ2-1,.,TGTGCCACCAGCAGGGGACGAGGCAATGAGCAGTTCTTC,CATSRGRGNEQFF
.,TRBV7-9,TRBJ2-1,TRBD2,TGTGCCAGCAGCACGGGACTAGCGGGGCCCTCCTACAATGAGCAGTTCTTC,CASSTGLAGPSYNEQFF
.,TRBV19,TRBJ2-1,TRBD2,TGTGCCAGTAGTATCGGGACTAGAGACTACAATGAGCAGTTCTTC,CASSIGTRDYNEQFF
.,TRBV6-2/TRBV6-3,TRBJ1-2,.,TGTGCCAGCAGTTACCGGGCAGCCTATGGCTACACCTTC,CASSYRAAYGYTF
.,TRBV12-5,TRBJ1-5,TRBD1,TGTGCTAGTGGTTCCTTCGGGACAGGGAGCAATCAGCCCCAGCATTTT,CASGSFGTGSNQPQHF
.,TRBV6-5,TRBJ2-3,TRBD2,TGTGCCAGCAGTTACTGGGCGGGGGTAGGAGATACGCAGTATTTT,CASSYWAGVGDTQYF
.,TRBV27,TRBJ1-1,.,TGTGCCAGCAGTTTGGGCCGAAACACTGAAGCTTTCTTT,CASSLGRNTEAFF
.,TRBV9,TRBJ2-1,TRBD2,TGTGCCAGCAGCCCCTTAAGACCGAGGACTAGCGGGGCCTACAATGAGCAGTTCTTC,CASSPLRPRTSGAYNEQFF
.,TRBV7-2,TRBJ2-3,.,TGTGCCAGCAGCTTAGTGGCTAACACAGATACGCAGTATTTT,CASSLVANTDTQYF
.,TRBV10-3,TRBJ1-5,.,TGTGCCATCAGTGAGTCGGGGGGAAATCAGCCCCAGCATTTT,CAISESGGNQPQHF
.,TRBV6-5,TRBJ2-7,TRBD2,TGTGCCAGCAGTCTAGCGGGAGTGGGGGAGCAGTACTTC,CASSLAGVGEQYF
.,TRBV6-2/TRBV6-3,TRBJ1-1,.,TGTGCCAGCAGTTATGTGGGCATCGGCACTGAAGCTTTCTTT,CASSYVGIGTEAFF
.,TRBV5-1,TRBJ2-1,TRBD2,TGCGCCAGCAGCTTAAGCAAACTAGCGGGAGGGGACAATGAGCAGTTCTTC,CASSLSKLAGGDNEQFF
.,TRBV5-1,TRBJ1-2,.,TGCGCCAGCAGCTTGTATACCCAGGCCGGGCTTGATGGCTACACCTTC,CASSLYTQAGLDGYTF
.,TRBV6-2/TRBV6-3,TRBJ1-1,TRBD1,TGTGCCAGCAGTTACCTCGGGACAGGGTTTATCACTGAAGCTTTCTTT,CASSYLGTGFITEAFF
.,TRBV27,TRBJ2-3,.,TGTGCCAGCAGTCCAAGGGACCACACAGATACGCAGTATTTT,CASSPRDHTDTQYF
.,TRBV7-2,TRBJ2-1,TRBD2,TGTGCCAGCAGCTTAGGCGGGAGGCTAAGCTATGAGCAGTTCTTC,CASSLGGRLSYEQFF
.,TRBV19,TRBJ1-1,TRBD1,TGTGCCAGTAGTTACGACGGACAGGGGCCGAAGAACACTGAAGCTTTCTTT,CASSYDGQGPKNTEAFF
.,TRBV7-8,TRBJ2-3,.,TGTGCCAGCAGCGGATGGGGGAGGTCCCCAGATACGCAGTATTTT,CASSGWGRSPDTQYF
.,TRBV6-6,TRBJ2-3,.,TGTGCCAGCAGTTACAATGGAGTTACTAGCACAGATACGCAGTATTTT,CASSYNGVTSTDTQYF
.,TRBV30,TRBJ1-1,.,TGTGCCTGGGCGCCCGGGGGGCTGAAGTCCACTGAAGCTTTCTTT,CAWAPGGLKSTEAFF
.,TRBV7-3,TRBJ2-1,TRBD1,TGTGCCAGCAGCTTACAGAGACAGGGGGCGTTGAATGAGCAGTTCTTC,CASSLQRQGALNEQFF